This is a list of T cell receptor beta chains from one sample in a study of persistence of HIV-infected CD4 T cells. Some clones are missing from TCRdb's copy, which holds only in-frame ones; the method was immunoSEQ multiplex PCR. The sample lists 15,000 to 20,000 clones; 65% were seen once. These TCRs' antigens remain unknown. Material: CD4+ T cells sorted from PBMCs after approximately 18-hour stimulation, obtained from a patient who received antiretroviral therapy. These receptor sequences come from an adult woman with HIV who was CMV-seropositive. Each CDR3 is given with its conserved first and last residue. The D gene is left open where the match is weak. Rows may omit the clone size; those that give it use once, few, many or a size class.

j_gene: TRBJ2-7; abundance: NA; d_gene: NA; v_gene: TRBV6-5; CDR3nt: TGTGCCAGCAGGCAGGGACTCCGGTCCCACGAGCAGTACTTC; CDR3aa: CASRQGLRSHEQYF
j_gene: TRBJ1-2; abundance: medium-sized; d_gene: TRBD1; v_gene: TRBV2; CDR3nt: TGTGCCAGCAGTGCAACAGGGGGCGGTGGAGGCTACACCTTC; CDR3aa: CASSATGGGGGYTF
j_gene: TRBJ2-7; abundance: NA; d_gene: NA; v_gene: TRBV27; CDR3nt: TGTGCCAGCAGTTTGGCTCTACCCAGCTCCTACGAGCAGTACTTC; CDR3aa: CASSLALPSSYEQYF
j_gene: TRBJ1-5; abundance: few; d_gene: TRBD1; v_gene: TRBV3-1/TRBV3-2; CDR3nt: TGTGCCAGCAGCCAGGGACAGGGGGCAAGCAATCAGCCCCAGCATTTT; CDR3aa: CASSQGQGASNQPQHF
j_gene: TRBJ1-6; abundance: few; d_gene: NA; v_gene: TRBV5-8; CDR3nt: TGTGCCAGCAGCTTGCTCGGGACCGAAAATTCACCCCTCCACTTT; CDR3aa: CASSLLGTENSPLHF
j_gene: TRBJ1-3; abundance: NA; d_gene: NA; v_gene: TRBV30; CDR3nt: TGTGCCGGGTTCGTCACCAGGGGCACCATATATTTT; CDR3aa: CAGFVTRGTIYF
j_gene: TRBJ1-2; abundance: NA; d_gene: NA; v_gene: TRBV10-2; CDR3nt: TGCGCCACCTCTACTGTGAACTATGGCTACACCTTC; CDR3aa: CATSTVNYGYTF
j_gene: TRBJ2-7; abundance: NA; d_gene: TRBD2; v_gene: TRBV5-4; CDR3nt: TGTGCCAGTGGCCATGGGGGGGTCGACGAGCAGTACTTC; CDR3aa: CASGHGGVDEQYF
j_gene: TRBJ2-5; abundance: NA; d_gene: TRBD1; v_gene: TRBV24-1; CDR3nt: TGTGCCACCAGTGATCGGGACAGGGGAGAGGAGACCCAGTACTTC; CDR3aa: CATSDRDRGEETQYF
j_gene: TRBJ1-2; abundance: few; d_gene: TRBD1; v_gene: TRBV11-1; CDR3nt: TGTGCCAGCAGCCTAACCCAGACAGGGGTGAGTGGCTACACCTTC; CDR3aa: CASSLTQTGVSGYTF
j_gene: TRBJ1-2; abundance: NA; d_gene: NA; v_gene: TRBV19; CDR3nt: TGTGCCAGTAGAGACCGTGAGATCAGAGCTAACTATGGCTACACCTTT; CDR3aa: CASRDREIRANYGYTF
j_gene: TRBJ2-4; abundance: few; d_gene: NA; v_gene: TRBV21-1; CDR3nt: TGTGCCAGCAGCACGCGCGAACTAGGACGCGGCACAGGGTCCTGGCTAGCCAAAAACATTCAGTACTTC; CDR3aa: CASSTRELGRGTGSWLAKNIQYF
j_gene: TRBJ1-6; abundance: NA; d_gene: NA; v_gene: TRBV5-8; CDR3nt: TGTGCCAGCAGCGGGCTTTCACCCCTCCACTTT; CDR3aa: CASSGLSPLHF
j_gene: TRBJ2-1; abundance: NA; d_gene: TRBD2; v_gene: TRBV7-2; CDR3nt: TGTGCCAGCAGCTTAGCAGGACTAGCGGGGGGGGATGAGCAGTTCTTC; CDR3aa: CASSLAGLAGGDEQFF
j_gene: TRBJ2-7; abundance: NA; d_gene: TRBD1; v_gene: TRBV7-9; CDR3nt: TGTGCCAGCAGCTTAGGACAGGGGAATTACGAGCAGTACTTC; CDR3aa: CASSLGQGNYEQYF
j_gene: TRBJ1-1; abundance: once; d_gene: NA; v_gene: TRBV5-1; CDR3nt: TGCGCCAGCAGCCAGAGGCCGAACACTGAAGCTTTCTTT; CDR3aa: CASSQRPNTEAFF
j_gene: TRBJ1-1; abundance: NA; d_gene: NA; v_gene: TRBV18; CDR3nt: TGTGCCAGCTCACCATCGGGACAAGGGAAAGGTGCTTTCTTT; CDR3aa: CASSPSGQGKGAFF
j_gene: TRBJ1-2; abundance: few; d_gene: NA; v_gene: TRBV12-3/TRBV12-4; CDR3nt: TGTGCCAGCAGGACTTATGACGGAGGCTACACCTTC; CDR3aa: CASRTYDGGYTF
j_gene: TRBJ2-7; abundance: medium-sized; d_gene: NA; v_gene: TRBV5-1; CDR3nt: TGCGCCAGCAGCTCAACTCCGGGACAAAGCTACGAGCAGTACTTC; CDR3aa: CASSSTPGQSYEQYF
j_gene: TRBJ1-6; abundance: once; d_gene: TRBD1; v_gene: TRBV13; CDR3nt: TGTGCCAGCAGCGCGGGGGACAGAATCAACTCACCCCTCCACTTT; CDR3aa: CASSAGDRINSPLHF
j_gene: TRBJ1-2; abundance: NA; d_gene: TRBD1; v_gene: TRBV9; CDR3nt: TGTGCCAGCAGCGTAGATCCGACAGGGGGCTATGGCTACACCTTC; CDR3aa: CASSVDPTGGYGYTF
j_gene: TRBJ1-1; abundance: NA; d_gene: NA; v_gene: TRBV7-9; CDR3nt: TGTGCCAGCAGCTCTCAGACAGGCGAAGCTTTCTTT; CDR3aa: CASSSQTGEAFF
j_gene: TRBJ2-1; abundance: few; d_gene: NA; v_gene: TRBV2; CDR3nt: TGTGCCAGCAGTGGCAGGGGGGGCGGTGAGCAGTTCTTC; CDR3aa: CASSGRGGGEQFF
j_gene: TRBJ2-1; abundance: NA; d_gene: TRBD1; v_gene: TRBV30; CDR3nt: TGTGCCTGGAGTCGCCTCCTCGGGACAGGGGGTGGAAATGAGCAGTTCTTC; CDR3aa: CAWSRLLGTGGGNEQFF
j_gene: TRBJ1-5; abundance: few; d_gene: TRBD1; v_gene: TRBV15; CDR3nt: TGTGCCACCAGCAGAGAGAACAGGGGGTTAGCCCAGCATTTT; CDR3aa: CATSRENRGLAQHF
j_gene: TRBJ1-1; abundance: NA; d_gene: TRBD1; v_gene: TRBV5-1; CDR3nt: TGCGCCAGCAGCTTGGATGGGACAGGGGAGACTGAAGCTTTCTTT; CDR3aa: CASSLDGTGETEAFF